The next 7 T cell receptor beta chains were all read from a single sample in a study of beta chain features in type 1 diabetes. Study-level points and caveats: Shortening of TCRB CDR3s, moderate but significant, appeared in all four CD4+ subsets of Type 1 diabetes patients.

Their recognized antigens are unknown. What was sequenced were expressed TCRB transcripts, since all of the isolated RNA had been reverse transcribed. The repertoire was sequenced with immunoSEQ multiplex PCR; TCRdb's copy has only in-frame clones and lacks some. Among 500,000 to 800,000 clones listed, around 12% were seen once. What was sequenced was naive CD4+ T cells from blood. The receptors were gathered from a man aged 25 to 40 with type 1 diabetes.

In DNA, the CDR3 is TGTGCCAGCAGTTACAGGACAGGGAGTAATTCACCCCTCCACTTT. This gives the protein CASSYRTGSNSPLHF. The rearrangement links TRBV6-5 to TRBJ1-6; 8 bases map to TRBD1. V trimming: 2 bases; J trimming: 6 bases; junction bases outside the gene matches: 3. Germline CDR1 is MNHEY and CDR2 is SVGAGI. CDR3 size: 15 residues.

The chain joins TRBV5-6 to TRBJ2-7, with TRBD2 matching 9 bases. The CDR3 runs to 15 residues. Germline loops: CDR1 SGHDT, CDR2 YYEEEE. With V trimmed by 4 bases and J by 6 bases, 11 bases remained unmatched. CDR3 sequence reads: CASSRGGASGREQYF. The CDR3 nucleotides read TGTGCCAGCAGCCGCGGGGGGGCGAGCGGTCGCGAGCAGTACTTC.

This chain uses TRBV29-1 with TRBJ1-1; 8 nucleotides align to TRBD1. The CDR3 totals 14 residues. Per the germline V gene, CDR1 is SQVTM and CDR2 is ANQGSEA. The junction had 13 bases not matched to a gene; V was cut back by 7 bases and J by 6 bases. The CDR3 region is CSGRTGSEYAEAFF. The CDR3 nucleotides are TGCAGCGGCCGGACAGGGTCTGAATACGCTGAAGCTTTCTTT.

The CDR3 nucleotides read TGTGCCAGCAACCTTGGACAGGGTCGGGAAAAACTGTTTTTT. Protein: CASNLGQGREKLFF. The chain carries TRBV11-2 and TRBJ1-4; 8 positions agree with TRBD1. Trimming removed 7 bases from V and 8 bases from J; junction bases left unmatched: 9. Germline CDR1 SGHAT, CDR2 FQNNGV. The CDR3 totals 14 residues.

J is TRBJ2-4 and V is TRBV7-8; 7 positions match TRBD2. This CDR3 spans 16 amino acids. V shed 5 bases and J 9 bases; nucleotides not matched to a gene: 16. CDR1 and CDR2 from the germline V gene are SGHVS and FQNEAQ. The DNA for the CDR3 is TGTGCCAGCAGCCCCTCAGGCACCCGGGGGGTTAGCATTCAGTACTTC. Amino acid sequence: CASSPSGTRGVSIQYF.

This clone was recorded a few times. The chain recombines TRBV5-6 with TRBJ2-4; 9 bases line up with TRBD1. The length of the CDR3 is 14 residues. Germline values: CDR1 SGHDT, CDR2 YYEEEE. J gave up 5 bases and V 4 bases, and 4 bases lay outside the gene matches. The CDR3, as DNA: TGTGCCAGCAGCCTTAGGACAGGGGAAAACATTCAGTACTTC. It yields the protein CASSLRTGENIQYF.

The chain employs TRBV29-1 and TRBJ1-2; 7 nucleotides match TRBD1. This CDR3 spans 13 amino acids. V gave up 7 bases and J gave up 3 bases; unmatched junction bases: 8. Germline CDR1 and CDR2: SQVTM and ANQGSEA. The CDR3 DNA sequence: TGCAGCGCCCGTTCTGGGACAGACTATGGCTACACCTTC. It translates to CSARSGTDYGYTF.